Listed here is a single T cell receptor beta chain. The repertoire was sequenced with immunoSEQ multiplex PCR; TCRdb's copy has only in-frame clones and lacks some. The sample yields hundreds of thousands of clones, around nine tenths seen once. The treatment denotes: roughly 18 received Ad26.COV2.S at low or high dose, single or two shots; about 5 received placebo; per-sample allocation not given. Day 63 after the first vaccine or placebo injection was the time point for sampling. This specimen belongs to a study of Ad26.COV2.S vaccination and SARS-CoV-2 variants. The germline CDR1 and CDR2 sequences are MDHEN and SYDVKM. There are 12 residues in the CDR3. Trimming cost V 8 bases and J 2 bases, with 10 bases left between them.

The specimen was peripheral blood, collected in a trial of Ad26.COV2.S vaccine versus placebo. V usage is TRBV28 and J usage is TRBJ2-7; D is uncertain. The receptor was isolated from a person between 18 and 60 years old who received the Ad26.COV2.S COVID-19 vaccine or a placebo. The CDR3 loop reads CASSSDAYEQYF. In DNA form, the CDR3 reads TGTGCCAGCTCGTCAGATGCCTACGAGCAGTACTTC.